These T cell receptor beta chains were read from a single sample in a study of cytomegalovirus exposure and HLA in healthy donors. Only in-frame clones appear in the TCRdb table, and some are missing; sequencing was by immunoSEQ multiplex PCR. The table records more than 100,000 clones, 63% of them present only once. Source material: PBMCs. The receptors originated from a middle-aged man in good health and CMV-seropositive. CDR3s include the opening cysteine and the closing phenylalanine or tryptophan. A D gene is named only where the DNA matches it firmly. Expanded clones get a size class; other rows say once, few or many, or leave the size out.

few	TRBJ2-1	TRBV5-1	NA	TGCGCCAGCAGCGTGAAACTAGCTTCTACTAACAATGAGCAGTTCTTC	CASSVKLASTNNEQFF
NA	TRBJ1-4	TRBV5-1	TRBD1	TGCGCCAGCAGCTCGCTGACAGGGCGGGATGAAAAACTGTTTTTT	CASSSLTGRDEKLFF
NA	TRBJ1-1	TRBV5-4	NA	TGTGCCAGCAGCTTCAAAGGGGGAAGCACTGAAGCTTTCTTT	CASSFKGGSTEAFF
NA	TRBJ1-1	TRBV11-2	NA	TGTGCCAGCGTTACCCCGGAGGGGATGAACACTGAAGCTTTCTTT	CASVTPEGMNTEAFF
NA	TRBJ2-3	TRBV7-9	NA	TGTGCCAGCAGCTTACGGCAGACTAGCACAGATACGCAGTATTTT	CASSLRQTSTDTQYF
NA	TRBJ1-1	TRBV2	TRBD1	TGTGCCAGCAGCTCACAGGGGGGCACTGAAGCTTTCTTT	CASSSQGGTEAFF
NA	TRBJ1-2	TRBV19	TRBD1	TGTGCCAGTAGCCCCGCGGACAGGGTTGATTGCACCTTC	CASSPADRVDCTF
few	TRBJ2-5	TRBV4-1	NA	TGCGCCAGCAGCTCCCGGTTAGCAGAGCAGTACTTC	CASSSRLAEQYF
once	TRBJ2-5	TRBV7-7	NA	TGTGCTAGCAGCTTCGGACTGAACCAAGAGACCCAGTACTTC	CASSFGLNQETQYF
NA	TRBJ1-5	TRBV6-5	NA	TGTGCCAGCAGTTACTCGATTACAGCCGATCAGCCCCAGCATTTT	CASSYSITADQPQHF
NA	TRBJ2-1	TRBV29-1	NA	TGCAGCGTCCCACGGGACTTCAACAATGAGCAGTTCTTC	CSVPRDFNNEQFF
few	TRBJ1-4	TRBV9	NA	TGTGCCAGCAGCTCCAGGGCTTCCTCTAATGAAAAACTGTTTTTT	CASSSRASSNEKLFF
NA	TRBJ2-3	TRBV5-6	TRBD2	TGTGCCAGCAGCTTTACAGCGGGATACACAGATACGCAGTATTTT	CASSFTAGYTDTQYF
NA	TRBJ2-5	TRBV9	TRBD2	TGTGCCAGCAGCGCCCCGGGACTAGCGGGAAGGGAGACCCAGTACTTC	CASSAPGLAGRETQYF
few	TRBJ1-3	TRBV6-5	NA	TGTGCCAGCGGGCAGAAGGGAAACACCATATATTTT	CASGQKGNTIYF
NA	TRBJ2-1	TRBV29-1	TRBD2	TGCAGCGTTGAAGAAGCGGGAGATGAGCAGTTCTTC	CSVEEAGDEQFF
NA	TRBJ1-4	TRBV7-9	TRBD1	TGTGCCAGCAGCCCTGTCCAGGGACAGGGGGTTAATGAAAAACTGTTTTTT	CASSPVQGQGVNEKLFF
NA	TRBJ2-6	TRBV19	NA	TGTGCCAGTAGTATAGAGCGCTCTGGGGCCAACGTCCTGACTTTC	CASSIERSGANVLTF
NA	TRBJ2-1	TRBV19	TRBD2	TGTGCCAGTAGTATAGCGGCTAGCGGGGACAATGAGCAGTTCTTC	CASSIAASGDNEQFF
NA	TRBJ2-3	TRBV10-3	NA	TGTGCCAGCGTGGACAGCCCTAACACAGATACGCAGTATTTT	CASVDSPNTDTQYF
NA	TRBJ2-1	TRBV6-4	NA	TGTGCCAGCAGTGACCAGGAGGGAGAGGATGAGCAGTTCTTC	CASSDQEGEDEQFF
NA	TRBJ2-5	TRBV5-6	NA	TGTGCCAGCAGCCCCGTGTCGGGCCAAGAGACCCAGTACTTC	CASSPVSGQETQYF
NA	TRBJ2-5	TRBV6-5	NA	TGTGCCACCACCTTGGCGGGGCGAGAGACCCAGTACTTC	CATTLAGRETQYF
NA	TRBJ2-1	TRBV7-3	TRBD2	TGTGCCAGCAGCCCAGGCGGACTAGCGGGAAACGATGAGCAGTTCTTC	CASSPGGLAGNDEQFF
NA	TRBJ2-7	TRBV6-5	NA	TGTGCCAGCAGTTACTCGGGGGGGCATGGATACGAGCAGTACTTC	CASSYSGGHGYEQYF
NA	TRBJ1-4	TRBV7-9	NA	TGTGCCAGCAGCCGGCTGGGAGCAACTAATGAAAAACTGTTTTTT	CASSRLGATNEKLFF
NA	TRBJ2-1	TRBV2	TRBD1	TGTGCCAGCAAGCCTGACAGGGGGGTATACAATGAGCAGTTCTTC	CASKPDRGVYNEQFF
NA	TRBJ2-5	TRBV18	NA	TGTGCCAGCTCAAGACTGGTTGACCAAGAGACCCAGTACTTC	CASSRLVDQETQYF